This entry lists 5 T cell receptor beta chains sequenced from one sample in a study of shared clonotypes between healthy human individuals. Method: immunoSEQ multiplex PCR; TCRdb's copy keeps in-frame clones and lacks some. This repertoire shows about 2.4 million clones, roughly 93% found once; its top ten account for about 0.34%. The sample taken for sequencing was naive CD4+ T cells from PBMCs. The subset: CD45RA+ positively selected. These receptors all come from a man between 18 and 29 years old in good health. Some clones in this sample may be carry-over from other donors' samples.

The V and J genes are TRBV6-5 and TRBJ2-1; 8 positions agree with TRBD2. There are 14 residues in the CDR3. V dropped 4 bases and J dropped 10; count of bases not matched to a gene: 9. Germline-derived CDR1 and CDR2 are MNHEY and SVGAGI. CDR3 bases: TGTGCCAGCAGTTCTAACGGGAGGGCCCTAGAGCAGTTCTTC. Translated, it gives CASSSNGRALEQFF.

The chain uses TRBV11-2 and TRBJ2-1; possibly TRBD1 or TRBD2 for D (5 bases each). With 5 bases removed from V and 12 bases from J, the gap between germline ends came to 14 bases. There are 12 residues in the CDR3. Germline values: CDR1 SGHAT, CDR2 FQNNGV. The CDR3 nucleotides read TGTGCCAGCAGCCAGAGGGGACCCGGGCAGTTCTTC. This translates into CASSQRGPGQFF.

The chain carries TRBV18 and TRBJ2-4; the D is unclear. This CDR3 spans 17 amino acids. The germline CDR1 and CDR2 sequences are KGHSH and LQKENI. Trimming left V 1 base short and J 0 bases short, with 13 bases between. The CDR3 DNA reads TGTGCCAGCTCACCACGTCTGGGGTTGGAAGCCAAAAACATTCAGTACTTC. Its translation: CASSPRLGLEAKNIQYF.

CDR3 sequence: CSASWTGNQYF. Here the CDR3 DNA reads TGCAGTGCTAGTTGGACGGGGAATCAGTACTTC. The chain has TRBV20-1 and TRBJ2-5; D perhaps matches TRBD2 (5 bases). The germline V and J ends were trimmed by 3 bases and 11 bases, with 13 bases remaining between them. Germline V gene data show CDR1 as DFQATT and CDR2 as SNEGSKA (reference sequence). The CDR3 is 11 amino acids.

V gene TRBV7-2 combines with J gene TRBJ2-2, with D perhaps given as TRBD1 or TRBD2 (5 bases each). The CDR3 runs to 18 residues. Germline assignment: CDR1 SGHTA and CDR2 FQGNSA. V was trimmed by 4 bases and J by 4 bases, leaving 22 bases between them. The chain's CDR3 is CASSSRRERNGGTGELFF. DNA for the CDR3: TGTGCCAGCAGCTCCCGACGAGAGCGAAATGGGGGCACCGGGGAGCTGTTTTTT.